These T cell receptor beta chains were read from a single sample in a study of CD8 T cells in ankylosing spondylitis. One entry per CDR3 protein, called by TCRdb with MiXCR from the 5' RACE reads. The data show 300,000 to 400,000 distinct CDR3 sequences, with about a fifth seen just once and less than 20% held by the top ten. The sample taken for sequencing was blood, either unsorted or a sorted T cell fraction (not recorded which). These receptors were collected from a male donor with ankylosing spondylitis. CDR3s include the opening cysteine and the closing phenylalanine or tryptophan. Each record gives: clone size, J gene, V gene, D gene, CDR3 DNA, CDR3 protein. The D gene is left open where the match is weak. Clone size is stated in some rows and not others, as once, few, many or a class when expanded.

many | TRBJ2-3 | TRBV5-1 | - | TGCGCCAGCAGCTTGGTGGCGGCCAGCACAGATACGCAGTATTTT | CASSLVAASTDTQYF
- | TRBJ1-2 | TRBV3-1 | - | TGTGCCAGCAAGGGATCGGGGTACTATGGCTACACCTTC | CASKGSGYYGYTF
- | TRBJ1-1 | TRBV3-1 | TRBD1 | TGTGCCAGCAGCCAGCTAGATCAGGGGGCGGAAGCTTTCTTT | CASSQLDQGAEAFF
- | TRBJ2-1 | TRBV4-1 | - | TGCGCCAGCAGCCGGACTGAGGGATATGAGCAGTTCTTC | CASSRTEGYEQFF
many | TRBJ2-1 | TRBV7-3 | - | TGTGCCAGCAGCTTAGCTAGGGGGAATGAGCAGTTCTTC | CASSLARGNEQFF
few | TRBJ1-5 | TRBV10-3 | - | TGTGCCATCAGTGATTGGGACCAAAATAGCAATCAGCCCCAGCATTTT | CAISDWDQNSNQPQHF
few | TRBJ1-1 | TRBV28 | - | TGTGCCAGCAGAAAAGGGGGTCGGGGGGCGAACACTGAAGCTTTCTTT | CASRKGGRGANTEAFF
- | TRBJ2-7 | TRBV7-6 | - | TGTGCCAGCAGCTTAGATCTAACGGGAAGTCCGGCCTACGAGCAGTACTTC | CASSLDLTGSPAYEQYF
few | TRBJ2-1 | TRBV7-3 | TRBD1 | TGTGCCAGCAGCAGCCCGGGACAGCACAATGAGCAGTTCTTC | CASSSPGQHNEQFF
- | TRBJ2-7 | TRBV6-1 | TRBD1 | TGTGCCAGGGACAGGGCGAGGGGCTACGAGCAGTACTTC | CARDRARGYEQYF
- | TRBJ2-1 | TRBV19 | - | TGTGCCAGTAGTATGAGTTCTGGGCGGTCGACCTACAATGAGCAGTTCTTC | CASSMSSGRSTYNEQFF
few | TRBJ2-2 | TRBV7-3 | - | TGTGCCAGCAGCTTATTTAGCGACGCCACCGGGGAGCTGTTTTTT | CASSLFSDATGELFF
few | TRBJ1-2 | TRBV6-5 | - | TGTGCCAGCAGTAACAGGGCCCCTGGGGGCTATGGCTACACCTTC | CASSNRAPGGYGYTF
many | TRBJ1-5 | TRBV12-3/TRBV12-4 | - | TGTGCCAGCAGATGGGGTGAACAGCCCCAGCATTTT | CASRWGEQPQHF
- | TRBJ2-2 | TRBV9 | - | TGTGCCAGCAGCGTAGCGAACGGACCGAACACCGGGGAGCTGTTTTTT | CASSVANGPNTGELFF
few | TRBJ2-7 | TRBV19 | - | TGTGCCAGTAGTATCCCAGGGAACTACGAGCAGTACTTC | CASSIPGNYEQYF
few | TRBJ2-7 | TRBV15 | TRBD2 | TGTGCCACCAGCAGAGAAGGGTCTAGCGGGAGATATTTCTACGAGCAGTACTTC | CATSREGSSGRYFYEQYF
- | TRBJ1-1 | TRBV5-1 | TRBD1 | TGCGCCAGCGGACCGGGACAGAGGGGAGACACTGAAGCTTTCTTT | CASGPGQRGDTEAFF
many | TRBJ1-6 | TRBV5-1 | - | TGCGCCAGCAGCTTGGAGCCAGGGAAAGATTCACCCCTCCACTTT | CASSLEPGKDSPLHF
many | TRBJ2-1 | TRBV7-2 | TRBD2 | TGTGCCAGCAGCTTAGCGCTGGGAGGGGAGGGCTCCTACAATGAGCAGTTCTTC | CASSLALGGEGSYNEQFF
few | TRBJ1-1 | TRBV9 | - | TGTGCCAGCACCAACCCGGCTGAACTTCAGGACACTGAAGCTTTCTTT | CASTNPAELQDTEAFF
many | TRBJ2-3 | TRBV15 | TRBD2 | TGTGCCACCTTAAGCGGGGTTAGCACAGATACGCAGTATTTT | CATLSGVSTDTQYF
- | TRBJ2-5 | TRBV5-1 | - | TGCGCCAGCAGCTTGAATGGGGGCCAAGAGACCCAGTACTTC | CASSLNGGQETQYF
- | TRBJ2-7 | TRBV20-1 | TRBD2 | TGCAGTGCTACCGCTAGCGGGAGGCACGAGCAGTACTTC | CSATASGRHEQYF
many | TRBJ2-1 | TRBV29-1 | - | TGCAGCGTTGGACCCCAGGGGAATGAGCAGTTCTTC | CSVGPQGNEQFF
few | TRBJ2-4 | TRBV7-2 | - | TGTGCCAGCAGCTCCGGACTTATAGCCAAAAACATTCAGTACTTC | CASSSGLIAKNIQYF
few | TRBJ2-3 | TRBV5-1 | - | TGCGCCAGCAGCTTAGGCCGGGGAGACCTTACAGATACGCAGTATTTT | CASSLGRGDLTDTQYF
- | TRBJ1-2 | TRBV29-1 | - | TGCAGCGCTATCCAGGCAAATTATGGCTACACCTTC | CSAIQANYGYTF
- | TRBJ1-1 | TRBV14 | TRBD1 | TGTGCCAGCAGCCCTATGACAGGGAGGAACACTGAAGCTTTCTTT | CASSPMTGRNTEAFF
- | TRBJ2-2 | TRBV5-6 | - | TGTGCCAGCAGCTTTAGGCGGACCACCGGGGAGCTGTTTTTT | CASSFRRTTGELFF
few | TRBJ2-1 | TRBV20-1 | - | TGCAGTGCTAGTCCAGGACCGAACAATGAGCAGTTCTTC | CSASPGPNNEQFF